This TCR beta chain was sequenced during a study of shared clonotypes between healthy human individuals. Overall study results and limits: With few donors, the genetic and exposure-history diversity represented was limited.

In the case of this clone: The antigen remains unidentified. Distinct nucleotide sequences in the sample also encode this CDR3.

There were only Caucasian adults among the donors, and all lived in Nashville, Tennessee. Profiled with immunoSEQ multiplex PCR; TCRdb holds only in-frame clones, not every one. The data show 2 million to 2.5 million clones, approximately 95% seen once. What was sequenced was naive CD4+ T cells from PBMCs. The subset: CD45RA+ positively selected. This sequence originates from a man younger than 35 in good health. Some clones in this sample may be carry-over from other donors' samples.

CDR3 protein: CASSVGGGGGTEAFF. CDR3 nucleotide sequence: TGTGCCAGCAGCGTAGGAGGGGGAGGTGGCACTGAAGCTTTCTTT. The chain is built from TRBV9 and TRBJ1-1; possible D gene TRBD1, 6 bases. CDR3 length: 15 amino acids. Germline lookup yields CDR1 SGDLS and CDR2 YYNGEE. V was shortened by 0 bases and J by 4 bases, with 13 bases between the two germline ends.